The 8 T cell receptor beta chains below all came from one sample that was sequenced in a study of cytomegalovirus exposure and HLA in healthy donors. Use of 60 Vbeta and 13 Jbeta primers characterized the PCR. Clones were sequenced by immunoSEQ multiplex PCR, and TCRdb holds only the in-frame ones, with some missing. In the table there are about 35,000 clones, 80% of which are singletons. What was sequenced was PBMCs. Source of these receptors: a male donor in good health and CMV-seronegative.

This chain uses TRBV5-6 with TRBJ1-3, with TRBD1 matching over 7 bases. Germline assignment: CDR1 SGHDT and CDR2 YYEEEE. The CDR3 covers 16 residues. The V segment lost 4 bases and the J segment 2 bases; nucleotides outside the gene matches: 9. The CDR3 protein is CASSVRQGGPGNTIYF. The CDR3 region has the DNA TGTGCCAGCAGCGTAAGACAGGGTGGGCCTGGAAACACCATATATTTT.

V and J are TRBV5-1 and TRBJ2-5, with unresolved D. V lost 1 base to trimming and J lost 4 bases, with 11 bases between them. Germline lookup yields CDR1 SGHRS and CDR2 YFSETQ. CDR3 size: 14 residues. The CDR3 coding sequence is TGCGCCAGCAGCTTGTTAGCTCCCGGAGAGACCCAGTACTTC. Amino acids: CASSLLAPGETQYF.

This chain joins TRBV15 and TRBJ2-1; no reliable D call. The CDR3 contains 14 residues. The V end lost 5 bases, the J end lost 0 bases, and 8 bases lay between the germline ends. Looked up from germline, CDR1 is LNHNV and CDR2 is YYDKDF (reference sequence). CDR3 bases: TGTGCCACCAGCGACCCTAGCTCCTACAATGAGCAGTTCTTC. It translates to CATSDPSSYNEQFF.

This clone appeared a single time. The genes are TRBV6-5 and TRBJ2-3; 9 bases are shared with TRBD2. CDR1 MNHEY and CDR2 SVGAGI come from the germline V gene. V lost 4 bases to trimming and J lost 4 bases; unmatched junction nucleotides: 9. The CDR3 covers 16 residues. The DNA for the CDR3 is TGTGCCAGCAGTTTACTTCCAGCGGGAGGCTCAGATACGCAGTATTTT. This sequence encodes CASSLLPAGGSDTQYF.

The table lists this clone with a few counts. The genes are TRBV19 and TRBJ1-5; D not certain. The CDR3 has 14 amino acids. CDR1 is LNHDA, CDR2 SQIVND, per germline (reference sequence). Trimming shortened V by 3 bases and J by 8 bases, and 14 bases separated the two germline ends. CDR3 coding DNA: TGTGCCAGTAGTATCCTTGGCGAGGGAGAGCCCCAGCATTTT. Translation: CASSILGEGEPQHF.

Written as DNA, the CDR3 is TGTGCCAGCAGTGAATATCAGGGGGCTGGCTACACCTTC. Translation gives CASSEYQGAGYTF. This rearrangement joins TRBV25-1 to TRBJ1-2; TRBD1 matches 8 bases. This CDR3 comprises 13 residues. CDR1 and CDR2 (germline): MGHDK, SYGVNS. Germline trimming cut 0 bases from V and 7 bases from J; bases unmatched to any gene: 1.

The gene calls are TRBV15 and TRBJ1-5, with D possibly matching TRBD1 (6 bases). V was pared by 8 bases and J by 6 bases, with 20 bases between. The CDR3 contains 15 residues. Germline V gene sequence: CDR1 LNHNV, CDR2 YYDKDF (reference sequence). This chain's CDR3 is CATAPQKTGGQPQHF. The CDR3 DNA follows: TGTGCCACCGCTCCTCAAAAGACAGGCGGTCAGCCCCAGCATTTT. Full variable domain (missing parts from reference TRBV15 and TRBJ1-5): DAMVIQNPRYQVTQFGKPVTLSCSQTLNHNVMYWYQQKSSQAPKLLFHYYDKDFNNEADTPDNFQSRRPNTSFCFLDIRSPGLGDTAMYLCATAPQKTGGQPQHFGDGTRLSIL.

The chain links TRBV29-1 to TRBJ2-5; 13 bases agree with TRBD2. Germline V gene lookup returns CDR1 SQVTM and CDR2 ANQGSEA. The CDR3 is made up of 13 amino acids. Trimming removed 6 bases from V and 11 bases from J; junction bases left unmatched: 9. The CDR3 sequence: CSVGTSGVGEQYF. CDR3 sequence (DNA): TGCAGCGTGGGGACTAGCGGGGTGGGAGAGCAGTACTTC.